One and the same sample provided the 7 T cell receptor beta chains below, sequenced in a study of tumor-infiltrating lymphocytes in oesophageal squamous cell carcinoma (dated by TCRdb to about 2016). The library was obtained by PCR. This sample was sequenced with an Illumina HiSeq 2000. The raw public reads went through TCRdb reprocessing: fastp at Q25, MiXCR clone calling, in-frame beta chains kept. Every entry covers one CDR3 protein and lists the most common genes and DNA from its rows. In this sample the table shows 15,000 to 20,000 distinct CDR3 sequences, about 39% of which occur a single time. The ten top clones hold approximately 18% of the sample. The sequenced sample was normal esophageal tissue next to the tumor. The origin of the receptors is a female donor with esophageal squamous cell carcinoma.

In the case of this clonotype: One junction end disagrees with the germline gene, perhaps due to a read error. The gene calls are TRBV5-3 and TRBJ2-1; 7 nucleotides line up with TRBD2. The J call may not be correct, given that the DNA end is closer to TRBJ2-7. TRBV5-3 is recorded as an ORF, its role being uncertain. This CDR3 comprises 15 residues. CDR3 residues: CASSLDGGGLNEQYF. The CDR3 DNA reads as TGTGCCAGCAGCTTGGATGGGGGAGGGTTAAACGAGCAGTACTTC.

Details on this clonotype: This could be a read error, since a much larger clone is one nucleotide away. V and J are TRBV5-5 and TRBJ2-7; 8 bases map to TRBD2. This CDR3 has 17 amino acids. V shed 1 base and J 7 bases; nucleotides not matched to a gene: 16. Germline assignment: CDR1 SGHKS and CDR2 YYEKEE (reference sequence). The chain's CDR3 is CASSLLGGGLDYNEQYF. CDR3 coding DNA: TGTGCCAGCAGCTTGCTCGGGGGGGGACTAGACTACAATGAGCAGTACTTC. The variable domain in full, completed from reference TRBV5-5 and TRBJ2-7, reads DAGVTQSPTHLIKTRGQQVTLRCSPISGHKSVSWYQQVLGQGPQFIFQYYEKEERGRGNFPDRFSARQFPNYSSELNVNALLLGDSALYLCASSLLGGGLDYNEQYFGPGTRLTVT.

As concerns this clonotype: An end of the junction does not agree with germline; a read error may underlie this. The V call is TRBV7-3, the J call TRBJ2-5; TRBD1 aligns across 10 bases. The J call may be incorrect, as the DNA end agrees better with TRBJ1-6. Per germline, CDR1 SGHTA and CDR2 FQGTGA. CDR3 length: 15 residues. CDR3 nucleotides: TGTGCCAGCAGCATAACGACAGGGGGCGGATCACCCCTCCACTTT. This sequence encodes CASSITTGGGSPLHF.

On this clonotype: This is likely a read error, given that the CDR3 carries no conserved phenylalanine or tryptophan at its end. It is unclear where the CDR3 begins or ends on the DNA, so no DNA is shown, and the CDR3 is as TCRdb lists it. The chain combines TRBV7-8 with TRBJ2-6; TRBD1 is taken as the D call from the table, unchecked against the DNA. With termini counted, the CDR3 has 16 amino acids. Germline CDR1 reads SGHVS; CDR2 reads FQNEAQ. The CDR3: CASSPGTGRETQYFGA.

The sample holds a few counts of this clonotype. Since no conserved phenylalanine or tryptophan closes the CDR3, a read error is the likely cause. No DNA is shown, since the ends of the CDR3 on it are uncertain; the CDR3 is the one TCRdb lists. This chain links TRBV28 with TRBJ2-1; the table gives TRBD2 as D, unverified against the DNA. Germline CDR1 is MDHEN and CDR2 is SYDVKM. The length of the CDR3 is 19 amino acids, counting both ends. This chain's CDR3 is CASSSSGGGVTNYGYTFGS.

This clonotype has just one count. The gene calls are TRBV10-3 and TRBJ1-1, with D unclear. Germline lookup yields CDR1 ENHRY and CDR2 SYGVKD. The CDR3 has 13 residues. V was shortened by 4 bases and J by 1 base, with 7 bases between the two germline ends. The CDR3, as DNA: TGTGCCATCAGTGGCAGAGAGAACACTGAAGCTTTCTTT. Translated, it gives CAISGRENTEAFF.

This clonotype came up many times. CDR3 coding DNA: TGTGCCAGCAGACAACAGGGAATGGCCTACGAGCAGTACTTC. This encodes CASRQQGMAYEQYF. This sequence joins TRBV28 and TRBJ2-7, with a tentative D call TRBD1 (6 bases). Deletions cut 6 bases from V and 2 bases from J, with 14 bases between. Germline V CDR1 and CDR2: MDHEN, SYDVKM. The length of the CDR3 is 14 residues.